Listed below are T cell receptor beta chains from one sample, sequenced in a study of vaccination and CD4 T cells after COVID-19. TCRdb passed the PCR reads through MiXCR, listing each CDR3 protein once. Among some 12,000 distinct CDR3 sequences, about 50% were seen once, and the ten largest hold around 13%. These receptors' targets are unknown. The specimen was CD4+ T cells from blood, cultured in vitro. These TCRs come from a human donor who had recovered from COVID-19. Each CDR3 is given with its conserved first and last residue. The order of the fields is J gene, V gene, CDR3 protein.

J gene: TRBJ1-5
V gene: TRBV6-1
CDR3 protein: CASPFYGPKGLHRYRHNQPQHF

J gene: TRBJ1-2
V gene: TRBV7-2
CDR3 protein: CASSLAGTGTTNYGYTF

J gene: TRBJ2-7
V gene: TRBV10-3
CDR3 protein: CAVSRGGETYEQYF

J gene: TRBJ2-7
V gene: TRBV20-1
CDR3 protein: CSARAPREPYEQYF

J gene: TRBJ2-7
V gene: TRBV27
CDR3 protein: CASRRTAFTYEQYF

J gene: TRBJ2-3
V gene: TRBV6-2/TRBV6-3
CDR3 protein: CASSYGGVYTQYF

J gene: TRBJ2-6
V gene: TRBV10-3
CDR3 protein: CAISESTGSAGANVLTF

J gene: TRBJ2-3
V gene: TRBV20-1
CDR3 protein: CSARTQTDTQYF

J gene: TRBJ1-1
V gene: TRBV27
CDR3 protein: CASSLFQGLMNTEAFF

J gene: TRBJ1-5
V gene: TRBV19
CDR3 protein: CASIPTYRANQPQHF

J gene: TRBJ2-2
V gene: TRBV29-1
CDR3 protein: CSLSGRDSHITGELFF

J gene: TRBJ1-2
V gene: TRBV20-1
CDR3 protein: CSAGRGAHRQDGYTF

J gene: TRBJ1-5
V gene: TRBV28
CDR3 protein: CASKPVPRYQPQHF

J gene: TRBJ2-7
V gene: TRBV12-3/TRBV12-4
CDR3 protein: CASSPGTGQSYEQYF

J gene: TRBJ2-3
V gene: TRBV12-3/TRBV12-4
CDR3 protein: CASAQGGPTQYF

J gene: TRBJ2-2
V gene: TRBV12-3/TRBV12-4
CDR3 protein: CASRNSGGAGTGELFF

J gene: TRBJ1-5
V gene: TRBV6-1
CDR3 protein: CASKLQGASNQPQHF

J gene: TRBJ1-5
V gene: TRBV10-3
CDR3 protein: CAISATINGNQPQHF

J gene: TRBJ1-5
V gene: TRBV27
CDR3 protein: CANSKSPNPSGESQPQHF

J gene: TRBJ2-5
V gene: TRBV11-3
CDR3 protein: CASSLVLTQETQYF

J gene: TRBJ1-5
V gene: TRBV20-1
CDR3 protein: CSARCGTADNQPQHF

J gene: TRBJ1-1
V gene: TRBV5-1
CDR3 protein: CASSGNPTGGNTEAFF